The 18 T cell receptor beta chains presented below share a single source sample, sequenced in a study of vaccination and CD4 T cells after COVID-19. Oncomine TCR Beta short-read sequencing was applied to DNA from cultured CD4+ T cells. In TCRdb, the PCR reads were re-called with MiXCR into one record per CDR3 protein. The sample records over 12,000 distinct CDR3 sequences, roughly 53% being singletons. No antigen has been identified for these receptors. Stated treatment: roughly ten-day PBMC culture with coronavirus spike peptide pools or control peptides (ViraFEST assay). Sequences were obtained from CD4+ T cells from blood, cultured in vitro. These receptors were taken from a human donor who had recovered from COVID-19.

This clonotype was seen a handful of times. The chain recombines TRBV6-1 with TRBJ2-3; tentatively, D is TRBD2 (6 bases). The CDR3 covers 13 residues. Germline values: CDR1 MNHNS, CDR2 SASEGT. Trimming removed 6 bases at V and 3 bases at J, with 10 bases between. CDR3 sequence: CASRELATDTQYF. CDR3 DNA: TGTGCCAGCAGGGAACTAGCTACAGATACGCAGTATTTT.

The CDR3 bases are TGTGCCAGCAGTTTAAGAGGGGGCACTAACACTGAAGCTTTCTTT. It encodes CASSLRGGTNTEAFF. The rearrangement joins TRBV12-3 or TRBV12-4 to TRBJ1-1; TRBD1 aligns across 7 bases. V gave up 2 bases and J gave up 2 bases; unmatched junction bases: 5. The CDR3 consists of 15 residues.

The rearrangement joins TRBV7-9 to TRBJ2-2; D remains ambiguous. V was shortened by 2 bases and J by 6 bases, with 10 bases between the two germline ends. Per germline, CDR1 SEHNR and CDR2 FQNEAQ (reference sequence). The CDR3 is 14 residues long. The CDR3 loop reads CASSLQALAGELFF. CDR3 sequence (DNA): TGTGCCAGCAGCTTACAAGCTCTAGCCGGGGAGCTGTTTTTT.

This clonotype was observed a few times. The chain's CDR3 is CATSRPSVVSTDTQYF. In DNA, the CDR3 is TGTGCCACCAGCAGACCTAGTGTCGTGAGCACAGATACGCAGTATTTT. This rearrangement joins TRBV15 to TRBJ2-3; D remains ambiguous. CDR1 LNHNV and CDR2 YYDKDF come from the germline V gene (reference sequence). The CDR3 extends over 16 amino acids. V was pared by 2 bases and J by 0 bases, with 12 bases between.

This clonotype was seen only a few times. The chain is built from TRBV10-3 and TRBJ2-7; the match to TRBD2 covers 12 bases. The germline gives CDR1 ENHRY, CDR2 SYGVKD. The CDR3 spans 15 residues. The J segment lost 3 bases and the V segment lost 3 bases, leaving 3 bases of the junction unmatched. CDR3 in amino acids: CAISDPSGRVYEQYF. In DNA form, the CDR3 reads TGTGCCATCAGTGATCCTAGCGGGAGGGTCTACGAGCAGTACTTC.

J is TRBJ2-2 and V is TRBV6-1; D may be TRBD2 (5 bases). Germline lookup yields CDR1 MNHNS and CDR2 SASEGT. This CDR3 is 13 amino acids long. Trimming removed 9 bases at V and 1 base at J, with 9 bases between. The CDR3 DNA reads as TGTGCCAGTCCCGGGGAGAACACCGGGGAGCTGTTTTTT. Its protein is CASPGENTGELFF.

As for this clonotype: A junction boundary mismatches the germline segment, possibly from a read error. CDR3 nucleotides: TGCGCCAGCGGCCAAGGTCTTATCGGGGGAGTGTTGGTGAACACTGAAGCTTTCTTT. Translation gives CASGQGLIGGVLVNTEAFF. V is TRBV4-1 and J is TRBJ1-1; weak D call: TRBD1 (5 bases). The CDR3 sequence is 19 residues long. Per the germline V gene, CDR1 is MGHRA and CDR2 is YSYEKL.

The chain couples TRBV24-1 to TRBJ2-7, with TRBD1 identical over 10 bases. The CDR3 is made up of 16 amino acids. The germline gives CDR1 KGHDR, CDR2 SFDVKD. The V and J ends lost 5 bases and 2 bases, in that order; junction bases with no gene match: 8. The CDR3: CATSGPGQGGTYEQYF. DNA for the CDR3: TGTGCCACCAGTGGGCCCGGACAGGGGGGAACCTACGAGCAGTACTTC.

The chain combines TRBV20-1 with TRBJ1-1; perhaps TRBD1 as D (6 bases). The germline CDR1 and CDR2 sequences are DFQATT and SNEGSKA (reference sequence). The CDR3 consists of 14 residues. The V and J ends lost 7 bases and 4 bases respectively, with 19 bases between them. CDR3 DNA sequence: TGCAGTGGATCACGTGGTGGGGGGCCCACTGAAGCTTTCTTT. Amino acid sequence: CSGSRGGGPTEAFF.

The genes are TRBV7-3 and TRBJ2-3; D possibly corresponds to TRBD1 (6 bases). From germline, CDR1 is SGHTA and CDR2 FQGTGA. The CDR3 consists of 14 residues. With 5 bases removed from V and 2 bases from J, the gap between germline ends came to 11 bases. The CDR3 DNA reads TGTGCCAGCAGCAAACAGGGAAACACAGATACGCAGTATTTT. Protein product: CASSKQGNTDTQYF. Together with reference TRBV7-3 and TRBJ2-3, the CDR3 gives the full variable domain: GAGVSQTPSNKVTEKGKYVELRCDPISGHTALYWYRQSLGQGPEFLIYFQGTGAADDSGLPNDRFFAVRPEGSVSTLKIQRTERGDSAVYLCASSKQGNTDTQYFGPGTRLTVL.

The chain joins TRBV29-1 to TRBJ1-1; possible D gene TRBD1, 6 bases. With 4 bases removed from V and 7 bases from J, the gap between germline ends came to 10 bases. Per the germline V gene, CDR1 is SQVTM and CDR2 is ANQGSEA. The CDR3 is 11 residues long. The CDR3 sequence: CSVVGAVEAFF. Written as DNA, the CDR3 is TGCAGCGTTGTGGGGGCGGTTGAAGCTTTCTTT.

The J gene is TRBJ1-6, the V gene TRBV27, with D unresolved. The ends were cut back, 5 bases at V and 2 bases at J, with 4 bases in the middle. The CDR3 consists of 13 residues. Germline V gives CDR1 MNHEY, CDR2 SMNVEV (reference sequence). The CDR3 coding sequence is TGTGCCAGCAGTCCGACCTATAATTCACCCCTCCACTTT. Its protein is CASSPTYNSPLHF.

The rearrangement links TRBV20-1 to TRBJ1-1; no clear D. This CDR3 has 12 amino acids. Trimming took off 1 base at V and 7 bases at J, with 10 bases between the two ends. Germline V gene lookup returns CDR1 DFQATT and CDR2 SNEGSKA (reference sequence). CDR3 region: CSARVRVGEAFF. The CDR3 DNA reads TGCAGTGCTAGAGTAAGGGTTGGTGAAGCTTTCTTT.

This clonotype was counted between two and nine times. The J gene is TRBJ1-2, the V gene TRBV20-1; unclear D gene. The CDR3 contains 12 residues. The V end was cut by 5 bases, the J end by 4 bases, with 11 bases between. From germline, CDR1 is DFQATT and CDR2 SNEGSKA (reference sequence). The CDR3 region has the DNA TGCAGTGCTCCAAAATTACTCTATGGCTACACCTTC. It is translated as CSAPKLLYGYTF.

The gene calls are TRBV28 and TRBJ2-7; the match to TRBD2 covers 9 bases. There are 14 residues in the CDR3. The V gene end was trimmed by 7 bases and the J gene end by 3 bases; junction bases not matched to a gene: 7. Per the germline V gene, CDR1 is MDHEN and CDR2 is SYDVKM. CDR3 region: CASTQGGRVYEQYF. The CDR3, as DNA: TGTGCCAGCACCCAGGGCGGGAGGGTCTACGAGCAGTACTTC.

The chain couples TRBV5-4 to TRBJ2-7; TRBD2 aligns across 9 bases. CDR1 SGHNT and CDR2 YYREEE come from the germline V gene (reference sequence). Trimming took 4 bases from V and 1 from J; bases not matched to a gene: 6. The CDR3 has 15 residues. CDR3 coding DNA: TGTGCCAGCAGCGTCGAAACTAGCGGGTCCTACGAGCAGTACTTC. It is translated as CASSVETSGSYEQYF. Using reference TRBV5-4 and TRBJ2-7 for the parts outside the CDR3, the full variable domain is ETGVTQSPTHLIKTRGQQVTLRCSSQSGHNTVSWYQQALGQGPQFIFQYYREEENGRGNFPPRFSGLQFPNYSSELNVNALELDDSALYLCASSVETSGSYEQYFGPGTRLTVT.

The chain links TRBV10-3 to TRBJ2-7; TRBD2 agrees at 9 bases. This CDR3 contains 13 residues. The J segment lost 1 base and the V segment lost 6 bases, leaving 1 base of the junction unmatched. The germline gives CDR1 ENHRY, CDR2 SYGVKD. The CDR3 here is CAIRSGGSYEQYF. The CDR3 DNA sequence: TGTGCCATCAGGAGCGGGGGGTCCTACGAGCAGTACTTC.

The chain carries TRBV20-1 and TRBJ1-6; TRBD1 agrees at 8 bases. Germline CDR1 DFQATT, CDR2 SNEGSKA (reference sequence). The V and J ends lost 4 bases and 13 bases, in that order; junction bases with no gene match: 0. There are 10 residues in the CDR3. The CDR3 reads CSATGGPLHF. The DNA of the CDR3 is TGCAGTGCTACAGGGGGCCCCCTCCACTTT.